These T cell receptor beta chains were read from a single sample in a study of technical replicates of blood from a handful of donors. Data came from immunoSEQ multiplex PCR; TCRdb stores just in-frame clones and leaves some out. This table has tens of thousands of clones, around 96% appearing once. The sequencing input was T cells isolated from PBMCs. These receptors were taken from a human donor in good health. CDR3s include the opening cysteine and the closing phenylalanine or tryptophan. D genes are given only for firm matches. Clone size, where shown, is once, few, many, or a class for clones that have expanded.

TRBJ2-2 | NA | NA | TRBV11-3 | CASSRLAGELFF | TGTGCCAGCAGTCGCCTAGCCGGGGAGCTGTTTTTT
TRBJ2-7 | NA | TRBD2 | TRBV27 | CASSGEGPTYEQYF | TGTGCCAGCAGTGGGGAGGGCCCGACCTACGAGCAGTACTTC
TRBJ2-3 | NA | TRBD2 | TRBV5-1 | CASSLAASGVTDTQYF | TGCGCCAGCAGCTTGGCCGCTAGCGGGGTCACAGATACGCAGTATTTT
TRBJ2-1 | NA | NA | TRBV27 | CASTGVKSYNEQFF | TGTGCCAGCACGGGAGTGAAGTCCTACAATGAGCAGTTCTTC
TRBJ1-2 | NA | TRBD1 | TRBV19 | CASSPQGSYGYTF | TGTGCCAGTAGTCCACAGGGGTCCTATGGCTACACCTTC
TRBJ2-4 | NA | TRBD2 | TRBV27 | CASATSGNIQYF | TGTGCCAGCGCAACTAGCGGAAACATTCAGTACTTC
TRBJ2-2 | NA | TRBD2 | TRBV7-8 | CASSPQHLAATGELFF | TGTGCCAGCAGCCCGCAGCACCTAGCGGCTACCGGGGAGCTGTTTTTT
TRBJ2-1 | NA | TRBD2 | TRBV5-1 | CASSLGASGGANEQFF | TGCGCCAGCAGCTTGGGGGCTAGCGGGGGGGCCAATGAGCAGTTCTTC
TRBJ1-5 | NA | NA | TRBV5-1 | CASRIGRPGRQPQHF | TGCGCCAGCAGAATCGGGCGTCCGGGGAGACAGCCCCAGCATTTT
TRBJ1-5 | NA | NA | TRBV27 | CASSFKGGNQPQHF | TGTGCCAGCAGTTTTAAAGGAGGCAATCAGCCCCAGCATTTT
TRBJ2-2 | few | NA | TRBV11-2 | CASSLDLSILHGELFF | TGTGCCAGCAGCTTAGATCTTAGCATCCTACACGGGGAGCTGTTTTTT
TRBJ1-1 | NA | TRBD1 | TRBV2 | CASRKRQGAIDFNTEAFF | TGTGCCAGCAGGAAAAGGCAGGGGGCAATCGATTTCAACACTGAAGCTTTCTTT
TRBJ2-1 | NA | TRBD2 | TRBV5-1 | CASSSGTTYNEQFF | TGCGCCAGCAGCTCCGGGACTACTTACAATGAGCAGTTCTTC
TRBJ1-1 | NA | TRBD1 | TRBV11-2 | CASSLGLTGGAKAFF | TGTGCCAGCAGCTTAGGGCTAACAGGGGGCGCAAAAGCTTTCTTT
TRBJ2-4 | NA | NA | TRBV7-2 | CASSFFQDSFQYF | TGTGCCAGCAGCTTTTTTCAGGACAGTTTTCAGTACTTC
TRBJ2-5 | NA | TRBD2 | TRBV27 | CASSLGLAETQYF | TGTGCCAGCAGTTTGGGACTAGCAGAGACCCAGTACTTC
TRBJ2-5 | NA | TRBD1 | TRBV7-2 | CASSLAGQGVQETQYF | TGTGCCAGCAGCTTAGCGGGACAGGGAGTGCAAGAGACCCAGTACTTC
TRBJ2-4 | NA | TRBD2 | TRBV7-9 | CASSLTGGAVKNIQYF | TGTGCCAGCTCACTAACCGGGGGGGCCGTCAAAAACATTCAGTACTTC
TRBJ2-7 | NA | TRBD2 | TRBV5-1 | CASSLAGGHYEQYF | TGCGCCAGCAGCTTGGCGGGGGGGCACTACGAGCAGTACTTC
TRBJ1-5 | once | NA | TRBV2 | CASSEALLRSGGRRPQHF | TGTGCCAGCAGTGAAGCGCTTCTGAGGTCTGGTGGTCGGCGGCCCCAGCATTTT
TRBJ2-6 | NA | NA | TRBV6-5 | CASRDNSGANVLTF | TGTGCCAGCAGAGACAACTCTGGGGCCAACGTCCTGACTTTC
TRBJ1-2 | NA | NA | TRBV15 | CATSRDRSVAGYTF | TGTGCCACCAGCAGAGATCGGTCCGTAGCTGGCTACACCTTC
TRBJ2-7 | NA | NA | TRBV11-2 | CASRVTQDSYEQYF | TGTGCCAGCAGGGTTACACAGGATTCCTACGAGCAGTACTTC
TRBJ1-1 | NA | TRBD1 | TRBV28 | CASSLLLQGGTEAFF | TGTGCCAGCAGTTTACTCCTACAGGGGGGCACTGAAGCTTTCTTT
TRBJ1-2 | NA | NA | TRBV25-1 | CASKQGAGYTF | TGTGCCAGCAAGCAGGGCGCGGGCTACACCTTC
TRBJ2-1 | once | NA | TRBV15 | CATSRGIAPSYNEQFF | TGTGCCACCAGCAGAGGTATAGCGCCATCCTACAATGAGCAGTTCTTC
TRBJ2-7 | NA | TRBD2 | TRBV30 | CAWSGGGSSYEQYF | TGTGCCTGGAGCGGCGGGGGAAGCTCCTACGAGCAGTACTTC
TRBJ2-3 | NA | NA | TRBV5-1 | CASSLQGGFLADTQYF | NA
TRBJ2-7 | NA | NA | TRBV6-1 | CASSDTYEQYF | TGTGCCAGCAGTGACACCTACGAGCAGTACTTC
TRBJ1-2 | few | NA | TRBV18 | CASSTSNYGYTF | TGTGCCAGCTCAACATCGAACTATGGCTACACCTTC
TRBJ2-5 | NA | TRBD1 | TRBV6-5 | CASSPRQGAPETQYF | TGTGCCAGCAGTCCACGACAGGGGGCTCCAGAGACCCAGTACTTC
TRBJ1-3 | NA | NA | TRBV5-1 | CASSSGSSGNTIYF | TGCGCCAGCAGCTCCGGGAGCTCTGGAAACACCATATATTTT
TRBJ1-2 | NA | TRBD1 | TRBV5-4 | CASSPDRGTNYGYTF | TGTGCCAGCAGCCCGGACAGGGGCACTAACTATGGCTACACCTTC
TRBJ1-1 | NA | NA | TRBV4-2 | CASSQRTGMNTEAFF | TGTGCCAGCAGCCAGCGTACAGGGATGAACACTGAAGCTTTCTTT
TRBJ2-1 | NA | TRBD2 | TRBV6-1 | CASSDGGSLGNEQFF | TGTGCCAGCAGTGACGGCGGGAGTTTGGGGAATGAGCAGTTCTTC
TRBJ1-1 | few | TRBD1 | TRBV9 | CASRGDRDEAFF | TGTGCCAGCAGGGGGGACAGAGATGAAGCTTTCTTT
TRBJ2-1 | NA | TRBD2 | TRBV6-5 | CASSELAEPYNEQFF | TGTGCCAGCAGCGAACTAGCGGAGCCTTACAATGAGCAGTTCTTC
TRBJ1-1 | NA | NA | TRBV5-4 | CASSPSWAGEAFF | TGTGCCAGCAGCCCTTCTTGGGCAGGGGAAGCTTTCTTT
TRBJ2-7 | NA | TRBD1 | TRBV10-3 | CAIKETGTGPYEQYF | TGTGCCATCAAGGAGACCGGGACAGGGCCATACGAGCAGTACTTC
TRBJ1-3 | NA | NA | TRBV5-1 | CASSELGNTIYF | TGCGCCAGCAGCGAACTCGGAAACACCATATATTTT
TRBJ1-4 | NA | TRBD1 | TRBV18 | CASSPSDRVNEKLFF | TGTGCCAGCTCACCATCGGACAGGGTCAATGAAAAACTGTTTTTT
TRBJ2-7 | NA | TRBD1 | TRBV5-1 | CASSKDRYRSYEQYF | TGCGCCAGCAGCAAGGACAGGTACCGCTCCTACGAGCAGTACTTC